This T cell receptor beta chain was documented in a study of identifying expanded T cells in peripheral blood. Trimming took off 0 bases at V and 0 bases at J, with 6 bases between the two ends. CDR3 length: 16 residues. CDR1 and CDR2 from the germline V gene are LGHNA and YNFKEQ. Comments on this clone: Its specificity is not known.

TCRdb's copy holds only in-frame clones and misses some; the assay was immunoSEQ multiplex PCR. The sample has fewer than 65,000 clones, around 87% seen once. Notes on the study in general: Two-week clone count variance significantly increased as total template count grew. Over about two and four weeks, about 15 and 18 clones changed, versus around 1.2 between replicates.

During the collection period, no donor immune events like infections were recorded. V usage is TRBV4-2 and J usage is TRBJ2-6; D is perhaps TRBD1 or TRBD2 (5 bases each). The clonotype originates from a person aged 18 to 75 in good health. Sequenced: blood. CDR3 amino acids: CASSQERGSGANVLTF. CDR3 DNA sequence: TGTGCCAGCAGCCAAGAGAGGGGCTCTGGGGCCAACGTCCTGACTTTC.